This T cell receptor (beta chain) was obtained from a study of shared clonotypes between healthy human individuals. Samples underwent the assay at deep level. Assay: immunoSEQ multiplex PCR; the TCRdb copy retains only in-frame clones and omits some. The repertoire consists of millions of clones, with roughly 95% occurring once and the leading ten covering roughly 1%. The CDR3 extends over 14 amino acids. In germline, CDR1 is SGHRS, CDR2 YFSETQ. V lost 2 bases and J lost 5, with 13 bases in between. Positively selected for CCR7, the CD45RO-negative cells used as naive CD8 cells excluded terminally differentiated effector memory CD45RA+ cells.

The chain employs TRBV5-1 and TRBJ2-5; D not certain. The TCR comes from a man younger than 30 in good health. Sample: naive CD8+ T cells sorted from blood. The CDR3, as DNA: TGCGCCAGCAGCTTATTCCAGCCACGGGAGACCCAGTACTTC. Translation gives CASSLFQPRETQYF.